These 19 T cell receptor beta chains were all obtained from the same sample, sequenced in a study of CD8 T cells in Susac syndrome. With random hexamers, 0.5 to 1 ug RNA was reverse transcribed. TCRdb used MiXCR to reprocess the immunoSEQ multiplex PCR reads, holding one entry per CDR3 protein. The sample gives approximately 190,000 distinct CDR3 sequences, over 90% of which show up once; about 0.15% is in the top ten. Sequencing used CD8+ T cells from PBMCs. Source of these receptors: a human donor with Susac syndrome.

This chain connects TRBV6-2 or TRBV6-3 to TRBJ2-1, with 12 bases matching TRBD2. The CDR3 is made up of 15 amino acids. V was pared by 5 bases and J by 7 bases, with 6 bases of the junction left unmatched. CDR1 and CDR2 (germline): MNHEY, SVGEGT. The CDR3 spells CASSPTSGRGNEQFF. DNA for the CDR3: TGTGCCAGCAGTCCGACTAGCGGGAGAGGGAATGAGCAGTTCTTC.

The chain has TRBV5-1 and TRBJ1-1; D uncertain. Germline V CDR1 and CDR2: SGHRS, YFSETQ. The CDR3 spans 13 residues. Trimming removed 7 bases from V and 1 base from J, with 11 bases in between. This chain's CDR3 is CASALAGNTEAFF. The CDR3 nucleotides are TGCGCCAGCGCCCTGGCGGGGAACACTGAAGCTTTCTTT. Full variable domain (missing parts from reference TRBV5-1 and TRBJ1-1): KAGVTQTPRYLIKTRGQQVTLSCSPISGHRSVSWYQQTPGQGLQFLFEYFSETQRNKGNFPGRFSGRQFSNSRSEMNVSTLELGDSALYLCASALAGNTEAFFGQGTRLTVV.

The genes are TRBV13 and TRBJ2-7, with 11 bases that match TRBD2. The germline gives CDR1 PRHDT, CDR2 FYEKMQ (reference sequence). CDR3 length: 16 residues. The trim removed 7 bases at V and 3 bases at J, leaving 11 bases unmatched. This CDR3 is CASIPTTSGGSYEQYF. The CDR3 region has the DNA TGTGCCAGCATCCCTACCACTAGCGGGGGTAGCTACGAGCAGTACTTC.

The genes are TRBV9 and TRBJ2-5, with 10 bases that match TRBD2. V shed 4 bases and J 4 bases; nucleotides not matched to a gene: 13. Per germline, CDR1 SGDLS and CDR2 YYNGEE. This CDR3 spans 17 amino acids. This CDR3 is CASSHHQKRGGRETQYF. CDR3 sequence (DNA): TGTGCCAGCAGCCACCACCAAAAGCGGGGGGGCCGAGAGACCCAGTACTTC.

The chain carries TRBV29-1 and TRBJ2-3; 10 bases agree with TRBD2. J lost 5 bases, V lost 7 bases, and 12 bases had no gene match. Per germline, CDR1 SQVTM and CDR2 ANQGSEA. The CDR3 is 15 residues long. The CDR3 loop is CSGGPGTSAGDTQYF. The CDR3 region has the DNA TGCAGCGGGGGTCCCGGGACTAGCGCCGGAGATACGCAGTATTTT.

This clonotype appeared a single time. The chain is built from TRBV12-3 or TRBV12-4 and TRBJ2-1; D could derive from TRBD1 or TRBD2 (7 bases each). V was trimmed by 9 bases and J by 3 bases, leaving 12 bases between them. The CDR3 runs 13 residues. The CDR3 loop is CARRRGGYNEQFF. The CDR3, as DNA: TGTGCCAGACGCAGGGGGGGCTACAATGAGCAGTTCTTC.

This clonotype came up a few times. The V and J genes are TRBV18 and TRBJ1-1; D is uncertain. V lost 2 bases and J 1 base, leaving 5 bases between the germline ends. Germline V gives CDR1 KGHSH, CDR2 LQKENI. This CDR3 is built from 13 residues. The CDR3 loop reads CASSPTENTEAFF. The DNA for the CDR3 is TGTGCCAGCTCACCAACGGAGAACACTGAAGCTTTCTTT.

The chain combines TRBV3-1 with TRBJ2-1, with D perhaps assigned TRBD1 or TRBD2 (5 bases each). Germline assignment: CDR1 LGHDT and CDR2 YNNKEL (reference sequence). The V end was cut by 0 bases, the J end by 8 bases, with 11 bases between. This CDR3 comprises 14 residues. This CDR3 is CASSQEIGTDEQFF. In DNA, the CDR3 is TGTGCCAGCAGCCAAGAAATCGGGACGGATGAGCAGTTCTTC.

The CDR3 coding sequence is TGCAGTGCACTCGACGACAGGGGGATAGTCTATGGCTACACCTTC. Protein product: CSALDDRGIVYGYTF. V and J are TRBV20-1 and TRBJ1-2; TRBD1 matches 9 bases. The CDR3 spans 15 residues. With V trimmed by 6 bases and J by 4 bases, 12 bases remained unmatched. Germline assignment: CDR1 DFQATT and CDR2 SNEGSKA (reference sequence).

The chain is built from TRBV5-4 and TRBJ1-1, with unresolved D. V lost 4 bases and J 6 bases, leaving 13 bases between the germline ends. The CDR3 has 13 residues. Germline CDR1 SGHNT, CDR2 YYREEE (reference sequence). CDR3 amino acids: CASSGSSGAEAFF. The CDR3 nucleotides read TGTGCCAGCAGCGGTTCGTCGGGCGCTGAAGCTTTCTTT. Full variable domain (remainder filled in from reference TRBV5-4 and TRBJ1-1): ETGVTQSPTHLIKTRGQQVTLRCSSQSGHNTVSWYQQALGQGPQFIFQYYREEENGRGNFPPRFSGLQFPNYSSELNVNALELDDSALYLCASSGSSGAEAFFGQGTRLTVV.

The chain uses TRBV7-3 and TRBJ2-1; the D gene is possibly TRBD2 (6 bases). The germline V gene has CDR1 SGHTA and CDR2 FQGTGA. Trimming removed 5 bases at V and 8 bases at J, with 10 bases between. This CDR3 has 12 residues. The CDR3 region is CASSGGTHEQFF. As DNA, the CDR3 is TGTGCCAGCAGCGGCGGGACTCATGAGCAGTTCTTC.

This chain joins TRBV28 and TRBJ1-1; no clear D. Per the germline V gene, CDR1 is MDHEN and CDR2 is SYDVKM. The CDR3 has 13 residues. V lost 5 bases, J lost 6 bases, and 13 bases lay in between. The CDR3 sequence is CASSPRGLAEAFF. The DNA of the CDR3 is TGTGCCAGCAGTCCCCGAGGGCTCGCTGAAGCTTTCTTT.

The chain combines TRBV7-2 with TRBJ2-1; 9 positions match TRBD2. This CDR3 has 16 residues. The junction had 9 bases not matched to a gene; V was cut back by 6 bases and J by 3 bases. Per the germline V gene, CDR1 is SGHTA and CDR2 is FQGNSA. The DNA for the CDR3 is TGTGCCAGCAGGGAACAGAGACTAGCGGACTACAATGAGCAGTTCTTC. Protein: CASREQRLADYNEQFF.

The rearrangement links TRBV29-1 to TRBJ2-7, with 9 positions matching TRBD1. CDR1 and CDR2 from the germline V gene are SQVTM and ANQGSEA. The CDR3 runs 14 residues. V shed 4 bases, J shed 0 bases, and the junction held 4 bases outside the gene matches. This CDR3 is CSVVGQGISYEQYF. The DNA for the CDR3 is TGCAGCGTTGTGGGACAGGGAATCTCCTACGAGCAGTACTTC.

The rearrangement joins TRBV12-5 to TRBJ1-4, with D possibly TRBD1 on 5 matching bases. Germline CDR1 reads LGHNT; CDR2 reads FRNRAP. This CDR3 has 15 amino acids. V was pared by 6 bases and J by 7 bases, with 18 bases between. The DNA of the CDR3 is TGTGCTAGTGGGGACGCGGGGACGATCGGTGAAAAACTGTTTTTT. Protein sequence: CASGDAGTIGEKLFF.

The V and J genes are TRBV19 and TRBJ1-5; unclear D gene. From germline, CDR1 is LNHDA and CDR2 SQIVND (reference sequence). The CDR3 is 13 amino acids. V lost 4 bases, J lost 11 bases, and 15 bases lay in between. This chain's CDR3 is CASSTVEVWSQHF. The CDR3 region has the DNA TGTGCCAGTAGTACGGTGGAGGTATGGTCCCAGCATTTT.

There are a few counts of this clonotype. The chain joins TRBV13 to TRBJ2-3; no firm D call. CDR3 length equals 12 residues. Germline V gives CDR1 PRHDT, CDR2 FYEKMQ (reference sequence). The V end lost 7 bases, the J end lost 0 bases, and 5 bases lay between the germline ends. The CDR3: CASTASTDTQYF. In DNA, the CDR3 is TGTGCCAGCACTGCCAGCACAGATACGCAGTATTTT. Looking up the rest from reference TRBV13 and TRBJ2-3 gives the full variable domain: AAGVIQSPRHLIKEKRETATLKCYPIPRHDTVYWYQQGPGQDPQFLISFYEKMQSDKGSIPDRFSAQQFSDYHSELNMSSLELGDSALYFCASTASTDTQYFGPGTRLTVL.

The chain combines TRBV4-1 with TRBJ2-5; 11 positions match TRBD2. V trimming: 1 base; J trimming: 5 bases; junction bases outside the gene matches: 6. Per the germline V gene, CDR1 is MGHRA and CDR2 is YSYEKL. This CDR3 has 16 amino acids. As DNA, the CDR3 is TGCGCCAGCAGCCAAGGTCCGACTAGCGGGGTGGAGACCCAGTACTTC. This codes for CASSQGPTSGVETQYF.

The chain recombines TRBV9 with TRBJ2-7; TRBD2 might be the D (7 bases). Germline V gene lookup returns CDR1 SGDLS and CDR2 YYNGEE. V was shortened by 3 bases and J by 3 bases, with 13 bases between the two germline ends. The CDR3 extends over 14 amino acids. This CDR3 is CASSGGGGDYEQYF. CDR3 DNA sequence: TGTGCCAGCAGCGGGGGAGGGGGAGACTACGAGCAGTACTTC. The full variable domain, with the rest looked up from reference TRBV9 and TRBJ2-7, is DSGVTQTPKHLITATGQRVTLRCSPRSGDLSVYWYQQSLDQGLQFLIQYYNGEERAKGNILERFSAQQFPDLHSELNLSSLELGDSALYFCASSGGGGDYEQYFGPGTRLTVT.